The source of this T cell receptor (beta chain) is a study of beta chain features in type 1 diabetes. Overall study results and limits: Type 1 diabetes patients had moderately but significantly shorter TCRB CDR3s in all four CD4+ subsets.

Expressed TCRB transcripts were sequenced because the isolated RNA had all been reverse transcribed beforehand. Here immunoSEQ multiplex PCR was the method, and the copy in TCRdb shows in-frame clones only, minus some. The table records roughly 150,000 clones, about a tenth of them present only once. Concerning this clone itself: Its target is not known.

Trimming cost V 1 base and J 1 base; bases outside gene matches: 3. Germline CDR1 SGHAT, CDR2 FQNNGV. This CDR3 spans 16 amino acids. This clonotype originated in a man between 25 and 39 years old with type 1 diabetes. The sequencing input was central memory CD4+ T cells from blood. J is TRBJ2-3 and V is TRBV11-2; 9 bases align to TRBD2. The CDR3: CASSLGWTSGTDTQYF. CDR3 coding DNA: TGTGCCAGCAGCTTAGGGTGGACTAGCGGCACAGATACGCAGTATTTT.